The 18 T cell receptor beta chains given below trace back to one sample, sequenced in a study of OX40 agonist ivuxolimab in advanced cancers. Preparation of the library involved the immunoSEQ multiplex PCR assay. TCRdb provides this immuneACCESS table in a form limited to in-frame rearrangements. Some clones are lacking; in checked studies, under half of them reflect an unresolved V gene, and why the rest are absent is not known. This sample holds tens of thousands of clones; 75% to 95% were observed only once. About 0.45% of the sample is taken by the ten largest. This sample comprised CD4+ or CD8+ T cells sorted from blood, obtained in a trial of the OX40 agonist ivuxolimab. The source of these receptors is an adult with an advanced solid tumor such as melanoma, head and neck, liver or kidney cancer.

This sequence joins TRBV28 and TRBJ2-3; tentative D call: TRBD1 (6 bases). Deletions cut 4 bases from V and 4 bases from J, with 18 bases between. This CDR3 comprises 16 residues. Germline CDR1 is MDHEN and CDR2 is SYDVKM. This chain's CDR3 is CASSSNRARGADTQYF. Written as DNA, the CDR3 is TGTGCCAGCAGTTCCAACAGGGCCCGGGGAGCAGATACGCAGTATTTT.

This chain joins TRBV7-7 and TRBJ2-3; 10 nucleotides agree with TRBD2. The CDR3 is made up of 13 amino acids. Germline CDR1 and CDR2: SSHAT and FNYEAQ (reference sequence). V shed 6 bases and J 11 bases; nucleotides not matched to a gene: 8. CDR3 amino acids: CASSRQLAGLQYF. The CDR3 nucleotides are TGTGCCAGCAGTCGACAACTAGCGGGACTGCAGTATTTT.

The chain is built from TRBV7-2 and TRBJ2-3; 13 nucleotides agree with TRBD2. The V segment lost 5 bases and the J segment 2 bases; nucleotides outside the gene matches: 4. CDR3 length: 16 amino acids. Germline values: CDR1 SGHTA, CDR2 FQGNSA. The CDR3 sequence is CASSLLAGGLTDTQYF. DNA of the CDR3: TGTGCCAGCAGCCTACTAGCGGGGGGGCTCACAGATACGCAGTATTTT.

The gene calls are TRBV28 and TRBJ1-5, with 8 bases fitting TRBD1. Germline V lookup: CDR1 MDHEN, CDR2 SYDVKM. There are 15 residues in the CDR3. Trimming cost V 6 bases and J 5 bases; bases outside gene matches: 9. The CDR3: CASSSTQGAYQPQHF. The CDR3 DNA is TGTGCCAGCAGCTCGACGCAGGGGGCTTATCAGCCCCAGCATTTT.

V gene TRBV28 combines with J gene TRBJ1-2, with TRBD1 as a possible D gene (5 bases). V was pared by 6 bases and J by 5 bases, with 19 bases between. In germline, CDR1 is MDHEN, CDR2 SYDVKM. CDR3 length equals 15 residues. The CDR3 DNA reads as TGTGCCAGCAGCCTCCCCTCGGGACTACGGTATGGCTACACCTTC. Its protein is CASSLPSGLRYGYTF.

The rearrangement uses TRBV21-1 and TRBJ1-2; the table's D call of TRBD1 was not tested on the DNA. TRBV21-1 is classified as a pseudogene. The CDR3 runs 14 residues. In DNA form, the CDR3 reads TGTGCCAGCAGCAAGTCAGGGGCTAACTATGGCTACACCTTC. Translated: CASSKSGANYGYTF.

The V gene is TRBV6-5, the J gene TRBJ2-1; TRBD2 matches at 11 bases. The junction had 5 bases not matched to a gene; V was cut back by 2 bases and J by 8 bases. The CDR3 loop spans 15 amino acids. Germline V CDR1 and CDR2: MNHEY, SVGAGI. The chain's CDR3 is CASSYRTSGWDEQFF. In DNA, the CDR3 is TGTGCCAGCAGTTACAGGACTAGCGGGTGGGATGAGCAGTTCTTC.

This clone was counted only a few times. The rearrangement joins TRBV11-2 to TRBJ2-7, with no clear D. CDR3 length: 11 residues. Deletions cut 5 bases from V and 3 bases from J, with 5 bases between. Germline-derived CDR1 and CDR2 are SGHAT and FQNNGV. CDR3 nucleotides: TGTGCCAGCAGCCCGGACTACGAGCAGTACTTC. Translating it yields CASSPDYEQYF.

The chain employs TRBV7-9 and TRBJ2-3; D may be TRBD1 or TRBD2 (6 bases each). From germline, CDR1 is SEHNR and CDR2 FQNEAQ (reference sequence). Deletions cut 1 base from V and 4 bases from J, with 15 bases between. The CDR3 spans 16 residues. DNA for the CDR3: TGTGCCAGCAGCTTAGGTCCCGGGGGCAGCGCAGATACGCAGTATTTT. It is translated as CASSLGPGGSADTQYF.

The chain combines TRBV5-4 with TRBJ1-1; D not certain. Germline values: CDR1 SGHNT, CDR2 YYREEE (reference sequence). Trimming removed 3 bases at V and 1 base at J, with 16 bases between. The CDR3 totals 16 residues. The CDR3: CASSSLSGPSNTEAFF. The CDR3 DNA reads as TGTGCCAGCAGCTCCCTGTCCGGGCCCTCGAACACTGAAGCTTTCTTT.

CDR3 in amino acids: CSAAPTLAGVLRNEQFF. CDR3 sequence (DNA): TGCAGCGCCGCACCCACTTTGGCGGGAGTCTTGAGGAATGAGCAGTTCTTC. The chain is built from TRBV29-1 and TRBJ2-1, with 7 bases matching TRBD2. Germline lookup yields CDR1 SQVTM and CDR2 ANQGSEA. J was trimmed by 7 bases and V by 7 bases; bases with no gene match: 22. The CDR3 consists of 17 residues.

V is TRBV28 and J is TRBJ1-2; D is unresolved. Trimming shortened V by 5 bases and J by 1 base, and 11 bases separated the two germline ends. Germline CDR1 and CDR2: MDHEN and SYDVKM. This CDR3 has 14 amino acids. The CDR3 DNA follows: TGTGCCAGCAGTCCCCCCAGTCATAACTATGGCTACACCTTC. Translation gives CASSPPSHNYGYTF.

V usage is TRBV18 and J usage is TRBJ1-1; TRBD1 matches 9 bases. The CDR3 has 16 residues. Per germline, CDR1 KGHSH and CDR2 LQKENI. V shed 3 bases, J shed 5 bases, and the junction held 10 bases outside the gene matches. The CDR3 DNA reads TGTGCCAGCTCACCTCGGTCCGGACAGGGGATTACTGAAGCTTTCTTT. Translating gives CASSPRSGQGITEAFF.

The chain links TRBV5-1 to TRBJ2-1; TRBD2 matches at 8 bases. The J segment lost 3 bases and the V segment lost 0 bases, leaving 2 bases of the junction unmatched. The CDR3 is made up of 15 amino acids. CDR1 SGHRS and CDR2 YFSETQ come from the germline V gene. CDR3 amino acids: CASSLGSGIYNEQFF. The CDR3 nucleotides are TGCGCCAGCAGCTTGGGTAGCGGGATCTACAATGAGCAGTTCTTC.

This clone was counted between two and nine times. The chain employs TRBV28 and TRBJ1-2; no reliable D call. This CDR3 contains 13 residues. The V end lost 6 bases, the J end lost 8 bases, and 16 bases lay between the germline ends. Germline CDR1 and CDR2: MDHEN and SYDVKM. CDR3 amino acids: CASSPGASRGYTF. Here the CDR3 DNA reads TGTGCCAGCAGCCCGGGAGCATCTAGAGGCTACACCTTC.

The V and J genes are TRBV6-1 and TRBJ2-7; D is undetermined. CDR3 size: 13 residues. V was cut by 1 base and J by 3 bases, with 7 bases left in between. CDR1 is MNHNS and CDR2 is SASEGT in the germline V gene. CDR3 bases: TGTGCCAGCAGTGAAGGACCGCTCTACGAGCAGTACTTC. Its protein is CASSEGPLYEQYF.

V gene TRBV28 combines with J gene TRBJ2-3; D might be TRBD2 (6 bases). Germline V gives CDR1 MDHEN, CDR2 SYDVKM. This CDR3 spans 14 amino acids. V lost 6 bases to trimming and J lost 4 bases, with 14 bases between them. As DNA, the CDR3 is TGTGCCAGCAGCTTTCGGGAGTGGTCAGATACGCAGTATTTT. Amino acids: CASSFREWSDTQYF.

The chain carries TRBV9 and TRBJ2-5; 8 bases are shared with TRBD1. Trimming at V came to 4 bases and at J to 4 bases, leaving 12 bases not matched to a gene. CDR1 is SGDLS, CDR2 YYNGEE, per germline. The CDR3 sequence is 16 residues long. CDR3 in DNA: TGTGCCAGCAGCCCACGGACAGGGTCGGTTGCAGAGACCCAGTACTTC. Its protein is CASSPRTGSVAETQYF.